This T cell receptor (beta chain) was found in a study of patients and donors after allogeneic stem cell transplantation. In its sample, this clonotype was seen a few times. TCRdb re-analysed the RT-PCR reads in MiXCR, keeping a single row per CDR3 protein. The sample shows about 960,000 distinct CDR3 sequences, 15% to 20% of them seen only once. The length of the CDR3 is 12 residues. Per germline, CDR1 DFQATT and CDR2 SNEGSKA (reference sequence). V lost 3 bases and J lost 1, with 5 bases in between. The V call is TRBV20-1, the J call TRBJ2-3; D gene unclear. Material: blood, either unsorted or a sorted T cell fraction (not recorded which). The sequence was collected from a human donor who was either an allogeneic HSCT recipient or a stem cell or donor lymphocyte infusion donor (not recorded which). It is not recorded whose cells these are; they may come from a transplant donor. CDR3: CSASPRTDTQYF. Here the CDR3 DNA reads TGCAGTGCTAGTCCCCGCACAGATACGCAGTATTTT.